This TCR beta chain stems from a study of T cells after posttransplantation cyclophosphamide. The study, taken as a whole, reports: Donor CD8+ memory clones often dominated recipient blood repertoires at later times.

Remarks on this clone: Its specificity is not known.

Assay: immunoSEQ multiplex PCR; the TCRdb copy retains only in-frame clones and omits some. This sample has some 16,000 clones; 80% to 85% occur once, and the top ten carry about 4.7%. Controls had myeloablative marrow grafts with methotrexate and calcineurin inhibitor, sampled at 1 year. V lost 6 bases to trimming and J lost 9 bases, with 13 bases between them. The CDR3 length is 11 residues. Germline CDR1 DFQATT, CDR2 SNEGSKA (reference sequence). The chain couples TRBV20-1 to TRBJ2-3; D uncertain. Sequencing used PBMCs, obtained 350 to 400 days after allogeneic stem cell transplant with calcineurin inhibitor and methotrexate. The clonotype was recovered from a young adult male patient who received an allogeneic stem cell transplant from a related donor, was CMV-positive, and had no GVHD. The graft donor may have given rise to some T cells. CDR3 DNA sequence: TGCAGTGCCCCCGACTTTCAAACGCAGTATTTT. Translation gives CSAPDFQTQYF.